One and the same sample provided the 3 T cell receptor beta chains below, sequenced in a study of T cells in Graves' hyperthyroidism and ophthalmopathy (dated by TCRdb to between 2018 and 2020). Library preparation used multiplex PCR. Data came from an Illumina HiSeq 2000. The TCR beta CDR3 regions were amplified from RNA transcripts. The TCR CDR3 was subjected to a first round of RT-PCR using the HTBI primer set and the Qiagen OneStep RT-PCR kit. TCRdb reworked the public reads: Q25 trimming with fastp, MiXCR clone assembly, productive beta chains retained. Every entry covers one CDR3 protein and lists the most common genes and DNA from its rows. The table for this sample lists about 840,000 distinct CDR3 sequences; 38% of them were counted only once. The top ten clonotypes cover approximately 8.7% of the sample. Sequenced sample: blood. Receptors originate from a man aged 18 to 29 with Graves' hyperthyroidism.

The CDR3 coding sequence is TGTGCCAGCAGCCCCCATGGGGTAGGGGCGGATAATTCACCCCTCCACTTT. Translating gives CASSPHGVGADNSPLHF. The gene calls are TRBV11-1 and TRBJ1-6, with D perhaps matching TRBD1 (5 bases). V lost 5 bases to trimming and J lost 5 bases, with 19 bases between them. Germline V gene sequence: CDR1 SGHAT, CDR2 FQDESV (reference sequence). The CDR3 is 17 amino acids. Variable domain in full (rest from reference TRBV11-1 and TRBJ1-6): EAEVAQSPRYKITEKSQAVAFWCDPISGHATLYWYRQILGQGPELLVQFQDESVVDDSQLPKDRFSAERLKGVDSTLKIQPAELGDSAMYLCASSPHGVGADNSPLHFGNGTRLTVT.

This clonotype showed up many times. V is TRBV20-1 and J is TRBJ1-1, with D unclear. The CDR3 sequence is 12 residues long. Germline V CDR1 and CDR2: DFQATT, SNEGSKA (reference sequence). V lost 3 bases and J 6 bases, leaving 11 bases between the germline ends. CDR3 protein: CSASWVAPEAFF. The CDR3 DNA follows: TGCAGTGCTAGTTGGGTTGCTCCTGAAGCTTTCTTT.

The genes are TRBV7-2 and TRBJ1-2; a weak D match, TRBD1 (5 bases). Trimming took 4 bases from V and 4 from J, leaving 13 bases between them. CDR1 SGHTA and CDR2 FQGNSA come from the germline V gene. This CDR3 has 14 residues. CDR3 in amino acids: CASSSGLSGYGYTF. Here the CDR3 DNA reads TGTGCCAGCAGCTCGGGACTAAGCGGCTATGGCTACACCTTC.